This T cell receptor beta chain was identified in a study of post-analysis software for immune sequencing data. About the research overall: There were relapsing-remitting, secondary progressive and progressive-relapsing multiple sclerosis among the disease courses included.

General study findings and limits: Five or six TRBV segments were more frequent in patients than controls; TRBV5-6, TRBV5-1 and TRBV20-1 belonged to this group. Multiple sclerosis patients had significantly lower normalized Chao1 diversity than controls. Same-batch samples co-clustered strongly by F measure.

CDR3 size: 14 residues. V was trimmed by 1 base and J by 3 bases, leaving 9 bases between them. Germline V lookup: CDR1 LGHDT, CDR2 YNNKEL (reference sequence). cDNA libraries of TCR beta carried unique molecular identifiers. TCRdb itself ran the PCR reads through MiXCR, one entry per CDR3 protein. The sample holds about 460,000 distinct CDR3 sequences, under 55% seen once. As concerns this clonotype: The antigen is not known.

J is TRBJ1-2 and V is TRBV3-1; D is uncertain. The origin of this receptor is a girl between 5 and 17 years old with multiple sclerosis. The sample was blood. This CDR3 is CASSQGPSDYGYTF. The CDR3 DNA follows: TGTGCCAGCAGCCAAGGACCATCTGACTATGGCTACACCTTC.